This T cell receptor (beta chain) was sequenced during a study of blood T cell repertoires in COVID-19. Sequenced by immunoSEQ multiplex PCR; TCRdb stores in-frame clones only, minus some. The data show some 80,000 clones, under 90% seen once. Sequencing was performed on peripheral blood. The source is a human donor in a cohort sampled during active COVID-19.

CDR3 nucleotides: TGCGCCAGCAGCTCCGGACTAGCGGGAGAGCTTGATACGCAGTATTTT. As protein: CASSSGLAGELDTQYF. This chain connects TRBV5-1 to TRBJ2-3, with TRBD2 matching over 13 bases. This CDR3 is built from 16 residues. CDR1 and CDR2 (germline): SGHRS, YFSETQ. With V trimmed by 3 bases and J by 6 bases, 7 bases remained unmatched.